The 30 T cell receptor beta chains reported below all come from one sample, sequenced in a study of blood T cell repertoires in COVID-19. TCRdb's copy holds only in-frame clones and misses some; the assay was immunoSEQ multiplex PCR. The sample has about 170,000 clones, roughly 91% seen once; the top ten hold around 5.1%. Sequences were obtained from peripheral blood. The origin of the receptors is a man aged 18 to 35 with COVID-19, enrolled during active disease.

This clone was observed a few times. The chain carries TRBV15 and TRBJ2-1; no firm D call. This CDR3 is 11 amino acids long. Germline CDR1 is LNHNV and CDR2 is YYDKDF (reference sequence). Trimming pared 8 bases from V and 5 bases from J, leaving 7 bases between. Here the CDR3 DNA reads TGTGCCACCTTGTCCAACAATGAGCAGTTCTTC. Translation gives CATLSNNEQFF.

V and J are TRBV2 and TRBJ2-7, with D perhaps matching TRBD1 (7 bases). Trimming removed 8 bases at V and 2 bases at J, with 10 bases between. This CDR3 region has 12 residues. The germline gives CDR1 SNHLY, CDR2 FYNNEI. CDR3 sequence (DNA): TGTGCCAGCGCAGGGGGGACCTACGAGCAGTACTTC. Protein product: CASAGGTYEQYF.

The rearrangement links TRBV28 to TRBJ1-1; D gene ambiguous. Trimming shortened V by 6 bases and J by 4 bases, and 12 bases separated the two germline ends. The CDR3 totals 13 residues. The germline gives CDR1 MDHEN, CDR2 SYDVKM. CDR3 in amino acids: CASRYLGGTEAFF. As DNA, the CDR3 is TGTGCCAGCAGATATTTAGGCGGCACTGAAGCTTTCTTT.

The genes are TRBV13 and TRBJ2-7, with 7 nucleotides matching TRBD1. J was trimmed by 5 bases and V by 6 bases; bases with no gene match: 7. Germline V gene data show CDR1 as PRHDT and CDR2 as FYEKMQ (reference sequence). The CDR3 is 13 amino acids. CDR3 sequence: CASRTGSRHEQYF. The CDR3 DNA reads TGTGCCAGCAGGACAGGGTCTCGACACGAGCAGTACTTC. Based on the CDR3 plus reference TRBV13 and TRBJ2-7, the full variable domain is AAGVIQSPRHLIKEKRETATLKCYPIPRHDTVYWYQQGPGQDPQFLISFYEKMQSDKGSIPDRFSAQQFSDYHSELNMSSLELGDSALYFCASRTGSRHEQYFGPGTRLTVT.

The rearrangement uses TRBV7-9 and TRBJ1-1; D is possibly TRBD1 (6 bases). Trimming removed 4 bases from V and 5 bases from J, with 23 bases in between. Looked up from germline, CDR1 is SEHNR and CDR2 is FQNEAQ (reference sequence). The CDR3 is 17 residues long. The CDR3 DNA reads as TGTGCCAGCAGCTCCCACGAGATCCGGGGGGCCCGGACTGAAGCTTTCTTT. Translated, it gives CASSSHEIRGARTEAFF.

This rearrangement joins TRBV9 to TRBJ2-6; D is possibly TRBD2 (6 bases). Germline V CDR1 and CDR2: SGDLS, YYNGEE. CDR3 length: 19 amino acids. V dropped 3 bases and J dropped 1 base, with 20 bases sitting between them. CDR3 DNA: TGTGCCAGCAGCGACGGGGTGGAGGGAAAGAGGTCTGGGGCCAACGTCCTGACTTTC. It is translated as CASSDGVEGKRSGANVLTF.

The chain recombines TRBV19 with TRBJ2-2, with a possible D match to TRBD1 (5 bases). From germline, CDR1 is LNHDA and CDR2 SQIVND (reference sequence). With 0 bases removed from V and 5 bases from J, the gap between germline ends came to 16 bases. The CDR3 is 17 residues long. The CDR3 coding sequence is TGTGCCAGTAGTATAGATCTAGAGGCAGGGTGGACCGGGGAGCTGTTTTTT. Amino acids: CASSIDLEAGWTGELFF.

This chain joins TRBV28 and TRBJ1-1; 7 nucleotides line up with TRBD1. CDR3 size: 13 residues. The germline V gene has CDR1 MDHEN and CDR2 SYDVKM. V was clipped by 4 bases and J by 5 bases; unmatched bases: 4. The DNA of the CDR3 is TGTGCCAGCAGTTCCGACAGGGAGACTGAAGCTTTCTTT. Protein: CASSSDRETEAFF.

This clone occurred a few times. The chain is built from TRBV9 and TRBJ1-3, with TRBD1 as a possible D gene (5 bases). Germline V lookup: CDR1 SGDLS, CDR2 YYNGEE. The CDR3 has 17 residues. V was trimmed by 5 bases and J by 0 bases, leaving 18 bases between them. CDR3 bases: TGTGCCAGCAGTAACTCTCGGGACTCCGACTCTGGAAACACCATATATTTT. This codes for CASSNSRDSDSGNTIYF.

The rearrangement joins TRBV11-2 to TRBJ2-7; 7 bases match TRBD2. Germline V gene lookup returns CDR1 SGHAT and CDR2 FQNNGV. This CDR3 is 16 amino acids long. J was trimmed by 3 bases and V by 3 bases; bases with no gene match: 11. The CDR3 DNA reads TGTGCCAGCAGCTTCGCCCCTAGCGGCCTGAACTACGAGCAGTACTTC. Translating it yields CASSFAPSGLNYEQYF.

The V gene is TRBV3-1 (or the pseudogene TRBV3-2), the J gene TRBJ1-1, with D possibly TRBD1 on 6 matching bases. The germline CDR1 and CDR2 sequences are LGHDT and YNNKEL (reference sequence). V lost 3 bases, J lost 8 bases, and 16 bases lay in between. The CDR3 has 14 amino acids. Here the CDR3 DNA reads TGTGCCAGCAGCCAGCAACAGCCGGGACACGAAGCTTTCTTT. Protein product: CASSQQQPGHEAFF.

The chain uses TRBV7-9 and TRBJ2-2; maybe TRBD2 (6 bases). Germline V gene sequence: CDR1 SEHNR, CDR2 FQNEAQ (reference sequence). The ends were cut back, 1 base at V and 5 bases at J, with 14 bases in the middle. This CDR3 region has 16 residues. CDR3 nucleotide sequence: TGTGCCAGCAGCTTAGTTGGGACTCGAGGAACCGGGGAGCTGTTTTTT. This translates into CASSLVGTRGTGELFF.

The chain is built from TRBV28 and TRBJ1-4; 7 bases line up with TRBD1. This CDR3 contains 18 residues. V shed 3 bases and J 3 bases; nucleotides not matched to a gene: 13. CDR1 and CDR2 from the germline V gene are MDHEN and SYDVKM. CDR3 amino acids: CASSFGQGEVLANEKLFF. The DNA of the CDR3 is TGTGCCAGCAGTTTCGGGCAGGGGGAAGTTTTAGCTAATGAAAAACTGTTTTTT.

This clone was detected once. The rearrangement joins TRBV3-1 (or the pseudogene TRBV3-2) to TRBJ2-1, with D perhaps TRBD2 (5 bases). Trimming cost V 0 bases and J 0 bases, with 18 bases left between them. The germline V gene has CDR1 LGHDT and CDR2 YNNKEL (reference sequence). The CDR3 is 19 amino acids. The CDR3, as DNA: TGTGCCAGCAGCCAAGATGTAGATAGCGCCACGAGCTCCTACAATGAGCAGTTCTTC. This codes for CASSQDVDSATSSYNEQFF.

V usage is TRBV24-1 and J usage is TRBJ2-7; weak D call: TRBD2 (5 bases). The germline CDR1 and CDR2 sequences are KGHDR and SFDVKD. The CDR3 covers 13 residues. Deletions cut 9 bases from V and 0 bases from J, with 11 bases between. CDR3 residues: CATADSSSYEQYF. CDR3 bases: TGTGCCACCGCGGACTCGAGCTCCTACGAGCAGTACTTC.

The rearrangement joins TRBV4-1 to TRBJ2-3; no clear D. CDR1 and CDR2 (germline): MGHRA, YSYEKL. The CDR3 runs to 14 residues. The V end was cut by 3 bases, the J end by 6 bases, with 13 bases between. Here the CDR3 DNA reads TGCGCCAGCAGCCATTTGCGAGTCCGGGATACGCAGTATTTT. This translates into CASSHLRVRDTQYF.

The gene calls are TRBV30 and TRBJ2-1; the D gene is possibly TRBD1 (6 bases). V was clipped by 5 bases and J by 1 base, with 12 bases between them. This CDR3 has 14 residues. From germline, CDR1 is GTSNPN and CDR2 SVGIG (reference sequence). CDR3 amino acids: CAWATGNSYNEQFF. CDR3 DNA: TGTGCCTGGGCAACAGGGAATTCCTACAATGAGCAGTTCTTC.

The CDR3 here is CASRGLASSYNEQFF. CDR3 DNA sequence: TGTGCCAGCAGGGGACTAGCGAGCTCCTACAATGAGCAGTTCTTC. The V call is TRBV7-2, the J call TRBJ2-1, with 10 bases fitting TRBD2. V shed 6 bases, J shed 0 bases, and the junction held 2 bases outside the gene matches. The CDR3 covers 15 residues. The germline V gene has CDR1 SGHTA and CDR2 FQGNSA.

The V call is TRBV7-2, the J call TRBJ2-3; tentatively, D is TRBD1 (5 bases). Trimming took off 3 bases at V and 4 bases at J, with 11 bases between the two ends. The CDR3 contains 14 residues. Germline V gives CDR1 SGHTA, CDR2 FQGNSA. CDR3 in DNA: TGTGCCAGCAGCTTGGTGCTGGGGCCAGATACGCAGTATTTT. Its protein is CASSLVLGPDTQYF.

The chain recombines TRBV28 with TRBJ1-5; 8 bases match TRBD1. V gave up 2 bases and J gave up 2 bases; unmatched junction bases: 8. Germline CDR1 is MDHEN and CDR2 is SYDVKM. This CDR3 is built from 17 residues. Here the CDR3 reads CASSLPRTGMGNQPQHF. In DNA form, the CDR3 reads TGTGCCAGCAGTTTACCTCGGACAGGGATGGGCAATCAGCCCCAGCATTTT.

V is TRBV28 and J is TRBJ1-1; D is ambiguous. The CDR3 has 11 residues. Germline CDR1 and CDR2: MDHEN and SYDVKM. Trimming shortened V by 8 bases and J by 3 bases, and 7 bases separated the two germline ends. The CDR3 sequence is CASLRDTEAFF. CDR3 in DNA: TGTGCCAGCCTTCGGGACACTGAAGCTTTCTTT.

The chain has TRBV2 and TRBJ1-2; D perhaps matches TRBD1 (5 bases). Germline V gene sequence: CDR1 SNHLY, CDR2 FYNNEI. The CDR3 extends over 14 amino acids. V was clipped by 4 bases and J by 7 bases, with 16 bases between them. Written as DNA, the CDR3 is TGTGCCAGCAGTGTACTGGGGCCCGAAGGTGGCTACACCTTC. The encoded protein is CASSVLGPEGGYTF. Full variable domain (outside the CDR3, taken from reference TRBV2 and TRBJ1-2): EPEVTQTPSHQVTQMGQEVILRCVPISNHLYFYWYRQILGQKVEFLVSFYNNEISEKSEIFDDQFSVERPDGSNFTLKIRSTKLEDSAMYFCASSVLGPEGGYTFGSGTRLTVV.

This rearrangement joins TRBV6-2 or TRBV6-3 to TRBJ1-5, with no clear D. V was cut by 6 bases and J by 5 bases, with 11 bases left in between. The germline gives CDR1 MNHEY, CDR2 SVGEGT. There are 13 residues in the CDR3. Here the CDR3 reads CASSLNSDQPQHF. DNA of the CDR3: TGTGCCAGCAGCCTGAATTCGGATCAGCCCCAGCATTTT.

V and J are TRBV20-1 and TRBJ1-1; TRBD1 is a possible D gene (5 bases). This CDR3 has 11 amino acids. V was cut by 2 bases and J by 10 bases, with 11 bases left in between. CDR1 and CDR2 (germline): DFQATT, SNEGSKA (reference sequence). The CDR3 is CSARRQFLAFF. The CDR3 coding sequence is TGCAGTGCTAGACGACAGTTTTTAGCTTTCTTT.

This chain connects TRBV27 to TRBJ2-6, with 7 bases aligning to TRBD1. The CDR3 covers 18 residues. The trim removed 5 bases at V and 0 bases at J, leaving 10 bases unmatched. Germline-derived CDR1 and CDR2 are MNHEY and SMNVEV (reference sequence). The DNA for the CDR3 is TGTGCCAGCAGTCCGTCGAGGGGGCAGGGCTCTGGGGCCAACGTCCTGACTTTC. Protein product: CASSPSRGQGSGANVLTF.

The gene calls are TRBV28 and TRBJ2-7; 7 positions agree with TRBD1. Germline assignment: CDR1 MDHEN and CDR2 SYDVKM. The CDR3 has 15 amino acids. The V segment lost 8 bases and the J segment 6 bases; nucleotides outside the gene matches: 16. The CDR3 coding sequence is TGTGCCAGCCTGGTAGGAACAGGGGTCTTCAGCGAGCAGTACTTC. The encoded protein is CASLVGTGVFSEQYF.

The rearrangement links TRBV6-2 or TRBV6-3 to TRBJ2-7; tentatively, D is TRBD2 (5 bases). The ends were cut back, 1 base at V and 1 base at J, with 14 bases in the middle. The CDR3 covers 16 residues. The germline V gene encodes CDR1 MNHEY and CDR2 SVGEGT. The DNA for the CDR3 is TGTGCCAGCAGTTACTTTAGGGATGAGGGTTCCTACGAGCAGTACTTC. As protein: CASSYFRDEGSYEQYF.

Concerning this clone itself: One junction end disagrees with the germline gene, perhaps due to a read error. CDR3 nucleotide sequence: TGTGCCAGCAGTATCGACACGGGAGCAAATGAAAAACTGCTTTTT. It yields the protein CASSIDTGANEKLLF. V gene TRBV28 combines with J gene TRBJ1-4; no firm D call. The CDR3 runs 15 residues. Germline CDR1 MDHEN, CDR2 SYDVKM.

The chain links TRBV12-3 or TRBV12-4 to TRBJ2-5; D is perhaps TRBD1 (5 bases). This CDR3 has 13 amino acids. The V and J ends lost 6 bases and 4 bases respectively, with 12 bases between them. CDR3 sequence: CASRDSSPETQYF. The CDR3 coding sequence is TGTGCCAGCAGAGACAGCTCTCCAGAGACCCAGTACTTC.

Concerning this clone itself: The sample holds other DNA sequences that translate to the same CDR3. The chain combines TRBV7-9 with TRBJ1-1; TRBD1 aligns across 9 bases. This CDR3 region has 16 residues. Trimming removed 2 bases from V and 5 bases from J; junction bases left unmatched: 9. The germline CDR1 and CDR2 sequences are SEHNR and FQNEAQ (reference sequence). The CDR3 DNA reads TGTGCCAGCAGCTTATCCGGGACAGGGTCCGGTACTGAAGCTTTCTTT. Residues: CASSLSGTGSGTEAFF.